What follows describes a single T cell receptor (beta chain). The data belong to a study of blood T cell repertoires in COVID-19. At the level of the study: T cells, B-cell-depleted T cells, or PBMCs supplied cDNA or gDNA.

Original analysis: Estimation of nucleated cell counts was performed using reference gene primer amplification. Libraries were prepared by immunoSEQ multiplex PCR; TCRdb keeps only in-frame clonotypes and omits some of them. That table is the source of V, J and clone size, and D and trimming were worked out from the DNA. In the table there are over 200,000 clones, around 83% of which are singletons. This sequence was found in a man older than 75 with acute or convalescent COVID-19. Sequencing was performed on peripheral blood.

CDR3 DNA sequence: TGCGCCAGCAGCTTGGGGACAGGTTCGGAGACCCAGTACTTC. Translating it yields CASSLGTGSETQYF. The V and J genes are TRBV5-1 and TRBJ2-5, with 7 bases identical to TRBD1. Losses at the gene ends were 0 bases for V and 5 bases for J; bases not matched to a gene: 4. Germline assignment: CDR1 SGHRS and CDR2 YFSETQ. The CDR3 extends over 14 amino acids.